This T cell receptor beta chain was identified during a study of beta chain features in type 1 diabetes. Study results and limitations: At VDJ recombination sites, type 1 diabetes patients had fewer insertions and more deleted nucleotides. The question left open here concerned HLA type influencing TCRB rearrangement. Among all four CD4+ subsets, Type 1 diabetes patients had TCRB CDR3s that were moderately but significantly shorter.

Investigators reverse transcribed all isolated RNA, so they sequenced expressed TCRB transcripts. This table comes from immunoSEQ multiplex PCR, and its TCRdb copy is limited to in-frame clones, with some not included. The sample gives a few hundred thousand clones, over 8.5% of which show up once; about 0.6% is in the top ten. This clone was seen more than once but under ten times. The antigen is unknown. The authors sorted CD4+ naive, central memory, regulatory and stem cell-like memory cells via CD45RO/CCR7/CD25/CD127/CD95/CD27. Populations isolated by sorting all had purity greater than 95%. Trimming removed 6 bases at V and 6 bases at J, with 13 bases between. Germline-derived CDR1 and CDR2 are MNHNS and SASEGT. CDR3 length: 13 residues.

Sequencing input: central memory CD4+ T cells from blood. This sequence was found in a man in his thirties or forties with type 1 diabetes. The chain employs TRBV6-1 and TRBJ2-3; D uncertain. CDR3 amino acids: CASSPSVVDTQYF. CDR3 sequence (DNA): TGTGCCAGCAGCCCATCGGTTGTGGATACGCAGTATTTT.